One and the same sample provided the 26 T cell receptor beta chains below, sequenced in a study of blood T cell repertoires in COVID-19. TCRdb keeps only in-frame clones here, not all; method: immunoSEQ multiplex PCR. Here the sample spans around 250,000 clones, under 95% being singletons. The specimen sequenced was PBMCs or T cells enriched from blood (not recorded which). Receptors originate from a man aged 40-55 years who had been exposed to COVID-19.

This clone was recorded only once. V gene TRBV18 combines with J gene TRBJ1-1; possible D gene TRBD1, 5 bases. V lost 2 bases and J lost 4, with 8 bases in between. CDR3 length: 13 residues. Germline loops: CDR1 KGHSH, CDR2 LQKENI. CDR3 region: CASSPGRATEAFF. The CDR3 DNA reads TGTGCCAGCTCACCAGGCAGGGCCACTGAAGCTTTCTTT.

The chain links TRBV19 to TRBJ1-2, with 9 nucleotides matching TRBD1. This CDR3 has 16 amino acids. In germline, CDR1 is LNHDA, CDR2 SQIVND (reference sequence). Unmatched junction bases numbered 11, after V lost 5 bases and J lost 4 bases. CDR3 DNA: TGTGCCAGTAGTCCCGCGGGACAGGGACTTAGCTATGGCTACACCTTC. Translating gives CASSPAGQGLSYGYTF.

V and J are TRBV28 and TRBJ1-2, with D perhaps TRBD1 (6 bases). This CDR3 is 13 amino acids long. V lost 3 bases, J lost 8 bases, and 13 bases lay in between. Per germline, CDR1 MDHEN and CDR2 SYDVKM. The CDR3 here is CASSFPGGSGYTF. The CDR3 nucleotides are TGTGCCAGCAGTTTTCCGGGGGGCTCCGGCTACACCTTC.

CDR3 nucleotides: TGTGCCAGTAGTATAGATGAGGTCGACGAGCAGTACTTC. Translating it yields CASSIDEVDEQYF. The chain recombines TRBV19 with TRBJ2-7; D is unclear. The CDR3 extends over 13 amino acids. With 0 bases removed from V and 5 bases from J, the gap between germline ends came to 8 bases. The germline CDR1 and CDR2 sequences are LNHDA and SQIVND (reference sequence). The complete variable domain, with remaining parts taken from reference TRBV19 and TRBJ2-7, reads DGGITQSPKYLFRKEGQNVTLSCEQNLNHDAMYWYRQDPGQGLRLIYYSQIVNDFQKGDIAEGYSVSREKKESFPLTVTSAQKNPTAFYLCASSIDEVDEQYFGPGTRLTVT.

This clone showed up just once. The chain couples TRBV30 to TRBJ2-7; D not resolved. CDR3 length: 9 amino acids. Trimming removed 5 bases at V and 9 bases at J, with 8 bases between. Germline CDR1 GTSNPN, CDR2 SVGIG (reference sequence). CDR3 DNA sequence: TGTGCCTGGTGTGCCGGGCAGTACTTC. Its protein is CAWCAGQYF. The whole variable domain, remainder taken from reference TRBV30 and TRBJ2-7, is SQTIHQWPATLVQPVGSPLSLECTVEGTSNPNLYWYRQAAGRGLQLLFYSVGIGQISSEVPQNLSASRPQDRQFILSSKKLLLSDSGFYLCAWCAGQYFGPGTRLTVT.

The chain employs TRBV7-2 and TRBJ1-5; D is unresolved. The CDR3 totals 11 residues. Germline values: CDR1 SGHTA, CDR2 FQGNSA. V shed 1 base and J shed 11 bases, with 6 bases lying between them. CDR3 sequence: CASSLGSAQHF. For the CDR3, the DNA is TGTGCCAGCAGCTTAGGCTCGGCCCAGCATTTT.

The chain recombines TRBV7-6 with TRBJ1-2; 9 nucleotides match TRBD1. The germline V gene has CDR1 SGHVS and CDR2 FNYEAQ. The CDR3 is made up of 14 amino acids. With V trimmed by 6 bases and J by 6 bases, 8 bases remained unmatched. The CDR3 protein is CASRPGQGVDGYTF. The CDR3 DNA reads as TGTGCCAGCAGACCGGGACAGGGAGTCGATGGCTACACCTTC. The full variable domain, rest sourced from reference TRBV7-6 and TRBJ1-2, is GAGVSQSPRYKVTKRGQDVALRCDPISGHVSLYWYRQALGQGPEFLTYFNYEAQQDKSGLPNDRFSAERPEGSISTLTIQRTEQRDSAMYRCASRPGQGVDGYTFGSGTRLTVV.

The chain employs TRBV6-5 and TRBJ2-1, with D tentatively TRBD1 (6 bases). V was trimmed by 8 bases and J by 0 bases, leaving 14 bases between them. The CDR3 has 15 residues. Germline V lookup: CDR1 MNHEY, CDR2 SVGAGI. CDR3 sequence reads: CASADDRSSYNEQFF. As DNA, the CDR3 is TGTGCCAGCGCGGATGACAGGAGCTCCTACAATGAGCAGTTCTTC.

The gene calls are TRBV19 and TRBJ1-5, with a tentative D call TRBD1 (5 bases). Per germline, CDR1 LNHDA and CDR2 SQIVND (reference sequence). The CDR3 has 15 amino acids. V was trimmed by 7 bases and J by 7 bases, leaving 20 bases between them. CDR3 residues: CASTLSVGGYQPQHF. In nucleotides, the CDR3 is TGTGCCAGTACCCTCAGCGTGGGGGGTTACCAGCCCCAGCATTTT.

This clone came up once. V is TRBV14 and J is TRBJ1-2; D is possibly TRBD1 (5 bases). V lost 11 bases and J 8 bases, leaving 18 bases between the germline ends. The CDR3 extends over 12 amino acids. Germline V gene lookup returns CDR1 SGHDN and CDR2 FVKESK. The CDR3 sequence is CACQGDHGGYTF. CDR3 nucleotide sequence: TGTGCCTGTCAGGGTGACCATGGGGGCTACACCTTC.

This chain uses TRBV28 with TRBJ1-5; 12 bases fit TRBD1. With 6 bases clipped from V and 2 bases from J, the junction kept 5 bases outside the gene matches. Germline V gene data show CDR1 as MDHEN and CDR2 as SYDVKM. This CDR3 is built from 16 residues. In DNA form, the CDR3 reads TGTGCCAGCAGCCCCGGGACAGGGGGCCGCAATCAGCCCCAGCATTTT. Translating it yields CASSPGTGGRNQPQHF.

This chain uses TRBV6-4 with TRBJ2-3, with D perhaps matching TRBD1 (6 bases). Germline CDR1 and CDR2: MRHNA and SNTAGT. V gave up 2 bases and J gave up 3 bases, with 15 bases separating them. The CDR3 has 16 residues. The CDR3 sequence: CASSDVTGPATDTQYF. CDR3 in DNA: TGTGCCAGCAGTGACGTGACAGGACCTGCGACAGATACGCAGTATTTT.

This sequence joins TRBV28 and TRBJ1-5; no firm D call. In germline, CDR1 is MDHEN, CDR2 SYDVKM. The V end lost 1 base, the J end lost 1 base, and 5 bases lay between the germline ends. The CDR3 consists of 14 residues. Written as DNA, the CDR3 is TGTGCCAGCAGTTTATCGTTGAGCAATCAGCCCCAGCATTTT. This sequence encodes CASSLSLSNQPQHF. Drawing the rest from reference TRBV28 and TRBJ1-5, the complete variable domain is DVKVTQSSRYLVKRTGEKVFLECVQDMDHENMFWYRQDPGLGLRLIYFSYDVKMKEKGDIPEGYSVSREKKERFSLILESASTNQTSMYLCASSLSLSNQPQHFGDGTRLSIL.

The V gene is TRBV5-1, the J gene TRBJ2-7; D possibly corresponds to TRBD2 (6 bases). CDR3 length equals 14 residues. Germline lookup yields CDR1 SGHRS and CDR2 YFSETQ. The V end was cut by 6 bases, the J end by 4 bases, with 17 bases between. The CDR3 here is CASKGSGPSYEQYF. The CDR3 nucleotides read TGCGCCAGCAAGGGTAGCGGCCCATCTTACGAGCAGTACTTC.

The V call is TRBV2, the J call TRBJ2-2; tentatively, D is TRBD2 (5 bases). The CDR3 has 13 amino acids. Trimming took 8 bases from V and 4 from J, leaving 11 bases between them. Germline V gives CDR1 SNHLY, CDR2 FYNNEI. The CDR3 loop is CASWSDFTGELFF. The DNA of the CDR3 is TGTGCCAGCTGGTCGGACTTCACCGGGGAGCTGTTTTTT.

The V gene is TRBV7-9, the J gene TRBJ2-1; D is possibly TRBD1 (5 bases). The CDR3 is 12 residues long. V dropped 5 bases and J dropped 5 bases, with 7 bases sitting between them. Per germline, CDR1 SEHNR and CDR2 FQNEAQ (reference sequence). This chain's CDR3 is CASSKTDNEQFF. The CDR3 DNA sequence: TGTGCCAGCAGCAAGACAGACAATGAGCAGTTCTTC. Full variable domain (rest looked up from reference TRBV7-9 and TRBJ2-1): DTGVSQNPRHKITKRGQNVTFRCDPISEHNRLYWYRQTLGQGPEFLTYFQNEAQLEKSRLLSDRFSAERPKGSFSTLEIQRTEQGDSAMYLCASSKTDNEQFFGPGTRLTVL.

This rearrangement joins TRBV2 to TRBJ2-1, with 8 bases lining up with TRBD1. Trimming at V came to 8 bases and at J to 6 bases, leaving 9 bases not matched to a gene. Germline values: CDR1 SNHLY, CDR2 FYNNEI. The CDR3 is 14 residues long. This CDR3 reads CASFRDRNLNEQFF. The CDR3 nucleotides read TGTGCCAGCTTCCGGGACAGGAACCTCAATGAGCAGTTCTTC. Variable domain in full (rest from reference TRBV2 and TRBJ2-1): EPEVTQTPSHQVTQMGQEVILRCVPISNHLYFYWYRQILGQKVEFLVSFYNNEISEKSEIFDDQFSVERPDGSNFTLKIRSTKLEDSAMYFCASFRDRNLNEQFFGPGTRLTVL.

The chain combines TRBV6-2 or TRBV6-3 with TRBJ2-3; TRBD2 matches at 9 bases. This CDR3 is built from 15 residues. Trimming at V came to 2 bases and at J to 4 bases, leaving 4 bases not matched to a gene. From germline, CDR1 is MNHEY and CDR2 SVGEGT. CDR3 region: CASSYGLAGSDTQYF. DNA of the CDR3: TGTGCCAGCAGTTACGGCCTAGCGGGATCAGATACGCAGTATTTT.

The chain has TRBV30 and TRBJ2-5; 13 bases align to TRBD2. This CDR3 region has 15 residues. The trim removed 4 bases at V and 5 bases at J, leaving 7 bases unmatched. Germline V CDR1 and CDR2: GTSNPN, SVGIG (reference sequence). CDR3 loop: CAWTLAGGPGETQYF. The CDR3 DNA sequence: TGTGCCTGGACACTAGCGGGAGGGCCGGGGGAGACCCAGTACTTC.

CDR3 residues: CASSHSGTHEQYF. Here the CDR3 DNA reads TGTGCCAGCAGCCACAGCGGGACCCACGAGCAGTACTTC. V and J are TRBV4-2 and TRBJ2-7; 7 positions agree with TRBD2. CDR1 and CDR2 from the germline V gene are LGHNA and YNFKEQ. The V segment lost 3 bases and the J segment 5 bases; nucleotides outside the gene matches: 4. The CDR3 is 13 residues long.

The J gene is TRBJ1-6, the V gene TRBV6-4, with 8 bases aligning to TRBD1. Unmatched junction bases numbered 3, after V lost 5 bases and J lost 6 bases. The CDR3 contains 14 residues. In germline, CDR1 is MRHNA, CDR2 SNTAGT. The CDR3 nucleotides read TGTGCCAGCAGTATTGACAGGGGTAATTCACCCCTCCACTTT. Residues: CASSIDRGNSPLHF.

The V and J genes are TRBV28 and TRBJ1-2; 7 nucleotides line up with TRBD1. J lost 5 bases, V lost 5 bases, and 8 bases had no gene match. Germline CDR1 reads MDHEN; CDR2 reads SYDVKM. This CDR3 region has 14 residues. For the CDR3, the DNA is TGTGCCAGCAGTCGACAGGGTCGACAGTATGGCTACACCTTC. Protein sequence: CASSRQGRQYGYTF.

The chain has TRBV10-3 and TRBJ1-2; maybe TRBD1 (6 bases). V was clipped by 6 bases and J by 0 bases, with 11 bases between them. The length of the CDR3 is 14 residues. Germline V gives CDR1 ENHRY, CDR2 SYGVKD. CDR3 protein: CAISSGVANYGYTF. The CDR3 coding sequence is TGTGCCATCAGCTCAGGGGTTGCTAACTATGGCTACACCTTC.

Note on this clone: The germline gene is not matched at one end of the junction; a read error may be the cause. V is TRBV30 and J is TRBJ1-1; 8 positions agree with TRBD1. This CDR3 region has 15 residues. Germline CDR1 reads GTSNPN; CDR2 reads SVGIG (reference sequence). The CDR3, as DNA: TGCATGCTGGGACGGACAGGGACGAGGGGCACTGAAGCTTTCTTT. This encodes CMLGRTGTRGTEAFF. Supplemented by reference TRBV30 and TRBJ1-1, the full variable domain reads SQTIHQWPATLVQPVGSPLSLECTVEGTSNPNLYWYRQAAGRGLQLLFYSVGIGQISSEVPQNLSASRPQDRQFILSSKKLLLSDSGFYLCMLGRTGTRGTEAFFGQGTRLTVV.

V usage is TRBV14 and J usage is TRBJ1-2, with 7 bases fitting TRBD1. The CDR3 has 17 amino acids. Germline assignment: CDR1 SGHDN and CDR2 FVKESK. Trimming cost V 1 base and J 7 bases; bases outside gene matches: 15. CDR3 residues: CASSQGKGAEISGGYTF. CDR3 bases: TGTGCCAGCAGCCAAGGAAAGGGGGCGGAAATTTCCGGTGGCTACACCTTC.

This clone came up once. The chain couples TRBV2 to TRBJ1-2; 7 nucleotides agree with TRBD1. The CDR3 runs 13 residues. Germline-derived CDR1 and CDR2 are SNHLY and FYNNEI. V gave up 6 bases and J gave up 4 bases; unmatched junction bases: 5. Here the CDR3 reads CASSTGVAYGYTF. The CDR3 DNA follows: TGTGCCAGCAGCACAGGGGTGGCCTATGGCTACACCTTC.